These 31 T cell receptor beta chains originate from one sample sequenced in a study of cytotoxic CD8 clonotypes in ibrutinib-treated CLL. The data were produced by immunoSEQ multiplex PCR, yet TCRdb's version contains in-frame clones alone and is incomplete. The sample lists fewer than 400,000 clones, over 55% occurring once. The specimen comprised PBMCs, sampled after 36 months of ibrutinib treatment. Receptors originate from a human donor with chronic lymphocytic leukemia.

The chain links TRBV7-9 to TRBJ1-4; D uncertain. V was pared by 3 bases and J by 5 bases, with 10 bases between. Germline values: CDR1 SEHNR, CDR2 FQNEAQ (reference sequence). This CDR3 has 14 residues. The CDR3, as DNA: TGTGCCAGCAGCTTCTTTCAGAAGAATGAAAAACTGTTTTTT. Translated, it gives CASSFFQKNEKLFF.

The chain has TRBV7-8 and TRBJ2-7, with D perhaps matching TRBD2 (5 bases). CDR1 and CDR2 from the germline V gene are SGHVS and FQNEAQ. V shed 5 bases and J shed 4 bases, with 15 bases lying between them. This CDR3 comprises 14 residues. The CDR3 nucleotides read TGTGCCAGCAGCCGGGTGTGGGGAGATTACGAGCAGTACTTC. Protein product: CASSRVWGDYEQYF.

The chain combines TRBV28 with TRBJ2-6; D gene ambiguous. Trimming took off 5 bases at V and 4 bases at J, with 12 bases between the two ends. The CDR3 is 15 residues long. CDR1 and CDR2 (germline): MDHEN, SYDVKM. Here the CDR3 reads CASSRLVPGANVLTF. CDR3 in DNA: TGTGCCAGCAGTCGTCTAGTTCCCGGGGCCAACGTCCTGACTTTC.

This clone was observed a handful of times. This chain joins TRBV4-1 and TRBJ2-3, with 7 bases that match TRBD2. The CDR3 is made up of 18 amino acids. Germline V lookup: CDR1 MGHRA, CDR2 YSYEKL. Trimming cost V 0 bases and J 4 bases; bases outside gene matches: 13. The CDR3: CASSQDPIMREGADTQYF. CDR3 in DNA: TGCGCCAGCAGCCAAGACCCAATTATGAGGGAGGGTGCAGATACGCAGTATTTT.

This chain uses TRBV5-1 with TRBJ1-2, with 9 bases aligning to TRBD1. The CDR3 is 16 amino acids. CDR1 and CDR2 from the germline V gene are SGHRS and YFSETQ. V lost 0 bases to trimming and J lost 7 bases; unmatched junction nucleotides: 10. The CDR3 here is CASSLAGGQGLSGYTF. CDR3 sequence (DNA): TGCGCCAGCAGCTTGGCCGGGGGACAGGGACTTTCTGGCTACACCTTC.

Note on this clone: This specimen includes other DNA sequences encoding the same CDR3. The chain recombines TRBV29-1 with TRBJ1-2; 7 bases are a match to TRBD1. This CDR3 has 12 residues. Germline CDR1 is SQVTM and CDR2 is ANQGSEA. V lost 4 bases and J lost 6; bases outside the gene matches: 5. This chain's CDR3 is CSVGAGGHGYTF. The CDR3, as DNA: TGCAGCGTTGGGGCAGGGGGTCATGGCTACACCTTC.

This rearrangement joins TRBV9 to TRBJ1-3; D unresolved. V shed 4 bases and J shed 2 bases, with 13 bases lying between them. The length of the CDR3 is 15 residues. Germline values: CDR1 SGDLS, CDR2 YYNGEE. CDR3 sequence (DNA): TGTGCCAGCAGCCCAACGGGCATAGCTGGAAACACCATATATTTT. Protein: CASSPTGIAGNTIYF. Together with reference TRBV9 and TRBJ1-3, the CDR3 gives the full variable domain: DSGVTQTPKHLITATGQRVTLRCSPRSGDLSVYWYQQSLDQGLQFLIQYYNGEERAKGNILERFSAQQFPDLHSELNLSSLELGDSALYFCASSPTGIAGNTIYFGEGSWLTVV.

This clone was observed a single time. V and J are TRBV5-5 and TRBJ2-4; D remains unclear. The CDR3 has 14 residues. CDR1 is SGHKS and CDR2 is YYEKEE in the germline V gene (reference sequence). V was cut by 0 bases and J by 1 base, with 5 bases left in between. CDR3 DNA: TGTGCCAGCAGCTTGGGAGTGGCCAAAAACATTCAGTACTTC. Its protein is CASSLGVAKNIQYF.

The genes are TRBV7-2 and TRBJ2-1; the D gene is possibly TRBD1 (6 bases). The V and J ends lost 2 bases and 7 bases respectively, with 15 bases between them. Germline assignment: CDR1 SGHTA and CDR2 FQGNSA. The CDR3 extends over 15 amino acids. The DNA for the CDR3 is TGTGCCAGCAGCTTACTCCCGGGACAAAGAAATGAGCAGTTCTTC. Protein: CASSLLPGQRNEQFF.

The chain carries TRBV28 and TRBJ2-1, with 7 bases aligning to TRBD2. This CDR3 has 15 amino acids. V shed 4 bases and J 3 bases; nucleotides not matched to a gene: 6. Germline-derived CDR1 and CDR2 are MDHEN and SYDVKM. The CDR3 nucleotides are TGTGCCAGCAGTTCAAGCGGGATGGGCTACAATGAGCAGTTCTTC. Its translation is CASSSSGMGYNEQFF. Based on the CDR3 plus reference TRBV28 and TRBJ2-1, the full variable domain is DVKVTQSSRYLVKRTGEKVFLECVQDMDHENMFWYRQDPGLGLRLIYFSYDVKMKEKGDIPEGYSVSREKKERFSLILESASTNQTSMYLCASSSSGMGYNEQFFGPGTRLTVL.

The genes are TRBV29-1 and TRBJ2-7; D gene unclear. CDR1 is SQVTM, CDR2 ANQGSEA, per germline. V was shortened by 4 bases and J by 0 bases, with 7 bases between the two germline ends. This CDR3 spans 12 amino acids. The CDR3 sequence: CSVGENSYEQYF. The CDR3 DNA is TGCAGCGTTGGAGAAAACTCCTACGAGCAGTACTTC.

The rearrangement links TRBV7-2 to TRBJ1-3; no firm D call. This CDR3 spans 15 amino acids. Germline loops: CDR1 SGHTA, CDR2 FQGNSA. V lost 0 bases, J lost 2 bases, and 8 bases lay in between. CDR3 region: CASSLAGLAGNTIYF. DNA of the CDR3: TGTGCCAGCAGCTTAGCGGGTTTGGCTGGAAACACCATATATTTT. The whole variable domain, remainder taken from reference TRBV7-2 and TRBJ1-3, is GAGVSQSPSNKVTEKGKDVELRCDPISGHTALYWYRQSLGQGLEFLIYFQGNSAPDKSGLPSDRFSAERTGGSVSTLTIQRTQQEDSAVYLCASSLAGLAGNTIYFGEGSWLTVV.

This chain links TRBV19 with TRBJ1-1; tentatively, D is TRBD1 (5 bases). The germline CDR1 and CDR2 sequences are LNHDA and SQIVND (reference sequence). Trimming shortened V by 5 bases and J by 4 bases, and 14 bases separated the two germline ends. CDR3 length: 14 amino acids. The CDR3 nucleotides are TGTGCCAGTAGTCAAAGGGGTCCAGGCACTGAAGCTTTCTTT. Translated, it gives CASSQRGPGTEAFF.

The chain carries TRBV19 and TRBJ2-1; 8 nucleotides align to TRBD2. Per the germline V gene, CDR1 is LNHDA and CDR2 is SQIVND (reference sequence). The CDR3 extends over 15 amino acids. V was clipped by 6 bases and J by 1 base; unmatched bases: 5. The CDR3 DNA sequence: TGTGCCAGTAGCGGGAGGGCCGTGTCCTACAATGAGCAGTTCTTC. It translates to CASSGRAVSYNEQFF. The full variable domain, with the rest looked up from reference TRBV19 and TRBJ2-1, is DGGITQSPKYLFRKEGQNVTLSCEQNLNHDAMYWYRQDPGQGLRLIYYSQIVNDFQKGDIAEGYSVSREKKESFPLTVTSAQKNPTAFYLCASSGRAVSYNEQFFGPGTRLTVL.

The chain has TRBV5-1 and TRBJ1-2; D ambiguous. This CDR3 region has 16 residues. V lost 5 bases, J lost 3 bases, and 20 bases lay in between. CDR1 is SGHRS and CDR2 is YFSETQ in the germline V gene. CDR3 nucleotides: TGCGCCAGCAGGCCCCAGGTGGGTCAGGCACACTATGGCTACACCTTC. It encodes CASRPQVGQAHYGYTF.

CDR3 protein: CASSPPTGGRSPLHF. The DNA of the CDR3 is TGTGCCAGCAGCCCGCCCACAGGGGGCCGTTCACCCCTCCACTTT. The chain uses TRBV5-4 and TRBJ1-6, with 9 bases fitting TRBD1. V gave up 4 bases and J gave up 9 bases; unmatched junction bases: 8. The CDR3 loop spans 15 amino acids. Per the germline V gene, CDR1 is SGHNT and CDR2 is YYREEE (reference sequence).

The chain has TRBV4-1 and TRBJ2-7; D is unresolved. There are 14 residues in the CDR3. V lost 2 bases, J lost 2 bases, and 10 bases lay in between. Germline V lookup: CDR1 MGHRA, CDR2 YSYEKL. The CDR3 reads CASSQFASTYEQYF. The CDR3 DNA reads as TGCGCCAGCAGCCAATTTGCCAGTACCTACGAGCAGTACTTC.

This clone was counted between two and nine times. The J gene is TRBJ2-1, the V gene TRBV19, with D possibly matching TRBD1 (5 bases). Germline CDR1 LNHDA, CDR2 SQIVND (reference sequence). Deletions cut 10 bases from V and 7 bases from J, with 14 bases between. The CDR3 length is 12 residues. CDR3 nucleotide sequence: TGTGCCACCAAGTGGCAGGGAAATGAGCAGTTCTTC. It yields the protein CATKWQGNEQFF.

This rearrangement joins TRBV28 to TRBJ2-3; 11 positions agree with TRBD2. V lost 5 bases and J lost 0; bases outside the gene matches: 7. Germline values: CDR1 MDHEN, CDR2 SYDVKM. This CDR3 is built from 17 residues. CDR3 sequence reads: CASSEPRLAGSTDTQYF. The DNA of the CDR3 is TGTGCCAGCAGTGAACCTAGACTAGCGGGAAGCACAGATACGCAGTATTTT.

J is TRBJ1-6 and V is TRBV11-3, with 7 positions matching TRBD1. The V and J ends lost 5 bases and 6 bases, in that order; junction bases with no gene match: 10. This CDR3 has 16 amino acids. Germline lookup yields CDR1 SGHNT and CDR2 YENEEA. DNA of the CDR3: TGTGCCAGCAGCCCGAAGACAGGGTTCAGTAATTCACCCCTCCACTTT. This codes for CASSPKTGFSNSPLHF. Looking up the rest from reference TRBV11-3 and TRBJ1-6 gives the full variable domain: EAGVVQSPRYKIIEKKQPVAFWCNPISGHNTLYWYLQNLGQGPELLIRYENEEAVDDSQLPKDRFSAERLKGVDSTLKIQPAELGDSAVYLCASSPKTGFSNSPLHFGNGTRLTVT.

The chain has TRBV6-5 and TRBJ2-7, with 7 bases aligning to TRBD1. The CDR3 sequence is 15 residues long. With V trimmed by 3 bases and J by 2 bases, 7 bases remained unmatched. The V gene's germline CDR1 is MNHEY and CDR2 SVGAGI. The CDR3 DNA follows: TGTGCCAGCAGTTATAGGGGGACAGTACCCTACGAGCAGTACTTC. As protein: CASSYRGTVPYEQYF.

The rearrangement joins TRBV29-1 to TRBJ2-3; D perhaps matches TRBD2 (5 bases). V lost 0 bases and J lost 0, with 16 bases in between. Germline CDR1 is SQVTM and CDR2 is ANQGSEA. The CDR3 has 17 amino acids. CDR3 sequence: CSVEDLIGRTSTDTQYF. The CDR3 bases are TGCAGCGTTGAAGATCTAATCGGGCGGACTAGCACAGATACGCAGTATTTT.

The chain uses TRBV7-9 and TRBJ1-4; D call uncertain. This CDR3 contains 13 residues. Germline CDR1 SEHNR, CDR2 FQNEAQ (reference sequence). V was clipped by 0 bases and J by 8 bases, with 7 bases between them. The CDR3 DNA follows: TGTGCCAGCAGCTTAGCGCATTCCGAAAAACTGTTTTTT. Translation gives CASSLAHSEKLFF.

As concerns this clone: Sequence at one end of the junction differs from germline and may be a read error. The rearrangement joins TRBV5-4 to TRBJ2-7; D might be TRBD1 (6 bases). The CDR3 has 13 amino acids. CDR1 SGHNT and CDR2 YYREEE come from the germline V gene (reference sequence). The CDR3 DNA follows: TGTGCCAGCAGTTTGGACAGCCCGAACGAGCAGTACTTC. Its translation is CASSLDSPNEQYF.

V is TRBV28 and J is TRBJ2-5; TRBD1 matches at 7 bases. Germline values: CDR1 MDHEN, CDR2 SYDVKM. Trimming took 8 bases from V and 2 from J; bases not matched to a gene: 5. CDR3 length equals 13 residues. CDR3 sequence: CASGDRLQETQYF. The CDR3 DNA sequence: TGTGCCAGCGGGGACAGATTACAAGAGACCCAGTACTTC.

This clone was seen a few times. The rearrangement uses TRBV10-3 and TRBJ1-1; no reliable D call. The CDR3 contains 13 residues. Germline V gene data show CDR1 as ENHRY and CDR2 as SYGVKD. V was clipped by 4 bases and J by 1 base, with 7 bases between them. CDR3 amino acids: CAISASGNTEAFF. The CDR3 nucleotides read TGTGCCATCAGTGCCTCAGGGAACACTGAAGCTTTCTTT.

The V gene is TRBV5-6, the J gene TRBJ2-1, with D perhaps matching TRBD2 (5 bases). V lost 1 base to trimming and J lost 0 bases, with 14 bases between them. The CDR3 extends over 17 amino acids. Looked up from germline, CDR1 is SGHDT and CDR2 is YYEEEE. In nucleotides, the CDR3 is TGTGCCAGCAGCTTGACGTGGGAGCCCACCTCCTACAATGAGCAGTTCTTC. Translating it yields CASSLTWEPTSYNEQFF. Using reference TRBV5-6 and TRBJ2-1 for the parts outside the CDR3, the full variable domain is DAGVTQSPTHLIKTRGQQVTLRCSPKSGHDTVSWYQQALGQGPQFIFQYYEEEERQRGNFPDRFSGHQFPNYSSELNVNALLLGDSALYLCASSLTWEPTSYNEQFFGPGTRLTVL.

This clone occurred a few times. The DNA for the CDR3 is TGTGCCAGCAGTTACTCGCGGACGCCTGGACCCGGGGAGCTGTTTTTT. Translated: CASSYSRTPGPGELFF. The chain carries TRBV6-5 and TRBJ2-2; D gene unclear. Trimming took 0 bases from V and 6 from J, leaving 14 bases between them. There are 16 residues in the CDR3. CDR1 is MNHEY and CDR2 is SVGAGI in the germline V gene.

This chain uses TRBV29-1 with TRBJ1-2, with a tentative D call TRBD1 (5 bases). The CDR3 loop spans 13 amino acids. Germline values: CDR1 SQVTM, CDR2 ANQGSEA. Deletions cut 7 bases from V and 8 bases from J, with 20 bases between. DNA of the CDR3: TGCAGCGCCACGAAGGACACCAGTCGCGGCTACACCTTC. It is translated as CSATKDTSRGYTF.

This clone occurred a few times. The chain couples TRBV4-1 to TRBJ2-3; TRBD2 matches 10 bases. The CDR3 has 14 residues. Germline CDR1 MGHRA, CDR2 YSYEKL. J lost 2 bases, V lost 7 bases, and 3 bases had no gene match. CDR3 protein: CASKLAGFTDTQYF. Written as DNA, the CDR3 is TGCGCCAGCAAACTAGCGGGATTCACAGATACGCAGTATTTT.

This clone was counted between two and nine times. V is TRBV18 and J is TRBJ2-5; D perhaps matches TRBD1 (6 bases). Deletions cut 2 bases from V and 11 bases from J, with 21 bases between. This CDR3 comprises 15 residues. Per germline, CDR1 KGHSH and CDR2 LQKENI. CDR3 sequence (DNA): TGTGCCAGCTCACCAAGAAGCGGACAGCGAGGTGCTCAGTACTTC. It translates to CASSPRSGQRGAQYF.